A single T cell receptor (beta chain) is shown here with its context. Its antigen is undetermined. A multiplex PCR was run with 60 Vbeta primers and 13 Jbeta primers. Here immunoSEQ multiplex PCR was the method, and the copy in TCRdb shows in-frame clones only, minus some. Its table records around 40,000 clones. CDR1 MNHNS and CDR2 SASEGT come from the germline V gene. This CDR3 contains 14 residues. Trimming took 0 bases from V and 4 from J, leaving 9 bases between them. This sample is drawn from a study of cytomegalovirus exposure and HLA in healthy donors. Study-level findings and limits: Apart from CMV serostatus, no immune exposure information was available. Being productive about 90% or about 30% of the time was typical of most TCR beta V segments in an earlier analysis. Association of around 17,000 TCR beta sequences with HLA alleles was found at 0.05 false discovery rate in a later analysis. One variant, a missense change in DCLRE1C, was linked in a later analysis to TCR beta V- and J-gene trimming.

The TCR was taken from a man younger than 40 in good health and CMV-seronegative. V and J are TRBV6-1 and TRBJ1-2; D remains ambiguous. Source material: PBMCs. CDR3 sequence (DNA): TGTGCCAGCAGTGAAGCGCGGGGTGTCTATGGCTACACCTTC. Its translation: CASSEARGVYGYTF.